This is a list of T cell receptor beta chains from one sample in a study of T cell repertoires in cytomegalovirus infection. One entry per CDR3 protein, called by TCRdb with MiXCR from the reads. Of approximately 500,000 distinct CDR3 sequences listed, 16% are singletons. Sequencing was performed on CD8+ T cells from PBMCs. These receptors all come from a human donor in good health (CMV status not recorded). Some clones in this sample may be carry-over from other donors' samples. The CDR3 runs from the conserved cysteine through the conserved F or W. D genes are given only for firm matches. Some rows mark clone size as missing; the rest say once, few, many or name a class of expanded clone.

TGTGCCACCAGCAGAGACAGGGGAACAGGCTCACCCCTCCACTTT CATSRDRGTGSPLHF TRBV15 - TRBJ1-6 -
TGTGCCAGCAGTTTATTGGAGACAGGGGGAACTAATCAGCCCCAGCATTTT CASSLLETGGTNQPQHF TRBV28 many TRBJ1-5 TRBD1
TGTGCCAGCAGTTTAGTAGCGGGATCGCCGGGGGACACCGGGGAGCTGTTTTTT CASSLVAGSPGDTGELFF TRBV12-3/TRBV12-4 many TRBJ2-2 TRBD2
TGTGCCAGCAGTGGAGTTAGCGGGGGCACTAGCACAGATACGCAGTATTTT CASSGVSGGTSTDTQYF TRBV2 many TRBJ2-3 TRBD2
TGCAGTGCTAGAGATTCAAGCAGGGAAGCTAACTATGGCTACACCTTC CSARDSSREANYGYTF TRBV20-1 - TRBJ1-2 -
TGTGCCAGCAGCCAAATGGGACAGGACTCCTACGAGCAGTACTTC CASSQMGQDSYEQYF TRBV7-9 many TRBJ2-7 TRBD1
TGTGCCAGCAACCCCAACACTAGGGAGCAGTTCTTC CASNPNTREQFF TRBV6-1 many TRBJ2-1 -
TGTGCCAGCAGTTTAGGGACAGGGCGGGCCGAGCAGTACTTC CASSLGTGRAEQYF TRBV28 - TRBJ2-7 TRBD1
TGTGCCAGTATCGGGCAGGGAAGCAATCAGCCCCAGCATTTT CASIGQGSNQPQHF TRBV19 - TRBJ1-5 -
TGCGCCAGCAGCTTGAAAGCAGATACGCAGTATTTT CASSLKADTQYF TRBV5-1 few TRBJ2-3 -
TGTGCCACCAGCACAGAAGCGGCAGATACGCAGTATTTT CATSTEAADTQYF TRBV15 many TRBJ2-3 -
TGTTCCCGCAGTGCTCCCGGGGGGGGGCGGGATGAGCAGTTCTTC CSRSAPGGGRDEQFF TRBV6-2/TRBV6-3 - TRBJ2-1 TRBD2
TGTGCCATCAGTGACGAAGGGGGCCTGAACACTGAAGCTTTCTTT CAISDEGGLNTEAFF TRBV10-3 many TRBJ1-1 TRBD1
TGTGCCACCAGCCCCCTACGGGGTTCGGGGGCCAACGTCCTGACTTTC CATSPLRGSGANVLTF TRBV15 - TRBJ2-6 -
TGTGCCAGCAGCGGGGGGGACAGGGACCTCTCTGGGGCCAACGTCCTGACTTTC CASSGGDRDLSGANVLTF TRBV7-9 many TRBJ2-6 TRBD1
TGTGCCAGCAGTGAACTAGCGGGAGGAACCGGGTACGAGCAGTACTTC CASSELAGGTGYEQYF TRBV6-1 - TRBJ2-7 TRBD2
TGTGCCAGCAGTCGACAGGGGGCGAGGTCCTACGAGCAGTACTTC CASSRQGARSYEQYF TRBV27 - TRBJ2-7 TRBD1
TGTGCTAGTGGTTTTTCTTCTGGCCGGACTGAAGCTTTCTTT CASGFSSGRTEAFF TRBV12-5 many TRBJ1-1 -
TGTGCCAGCGATCCCGGAACACTCTATGGCTACACCTTC CASDPGTLYGYTF TRBV2 many TRBJ1-2 -
TGTGCCAGCAGCCCTTCGGACAGGGGAAGGGCCCAGCATTTT CASSPSDRGRAQHF TRBV27 few TRBJ1-5 TRBD1
TGTGCCAGCAGTTTAGTGGGGATCACTGGAAACACCATATATTTT CASSLVGITGNTIYF TRBV27 - TRBJ1-3 -
TGTGCCAGCAGTTACCCTGGAGACAGACAGCCCCAGCATTTT CASSYPGDRQPQHF TRBV6-6 - TRBJ1-5 -
TGTGCCAGCAGTTACCCTAGCGGGAGGGCCGACATTTCAAGGAACACCGGGGAGCTGTTTTTT CASSYPSGRADISRNTGELFF TRBV28 many TRBJ2-2 TRBD2
TGTGCCAGCAGCCTACGCTATTTAGGTGGCTACACCTTC CASSLRYLGGYTF TRBV14 few TRBJ1-2 -
TGTGCCAGCAGCCAATCAGGGAAAAGGGACTCCCATTCACCCCTCCACTTT CASSQSGKRDSHSPLHF TRBV7-6 many TRBJ1-6 -
TGTGCCAGTAGTATTACTAGCGGGGAGTCCTACGAGCAGTACTTC CASSITSGESYEQYF TRBV19 - TRBJ2-7 TRBD2
TGTGCCATCAGTGAGGTGACACCAAGCAACTATGGCTACACCTTC CAISEVTPSNYGYTF TRBV10-3 many TRBJ1-2 -
TGTGCCGCCTCCGAGGGCGGCGATCTTTACAATGAGCAGTTCTTC CAASEGGDLYNEQFF TRBV6-1 many TRBJ2-1 -
TGTGCCAGCAGTCCGGGACTAGGAAACATTCAGTACTTC CASSPGLGNIQYF TRBV6-5 few TRBJ2-4 TRBD2
TGTGCCAGCAACCTCGGGACGCTAAAGTACAATGAGCAGTTCTTC CASNLGTLKYNEQFF TRBV12-3/TRBV12-4 many TRBJ2-1 -
TGCGCCAGCAGCCGAACTGAGACAGGCACAGATACGCAGTATTTT CASSRTETGTDTQYF TRBV5-1 - TRBJ2-3 -
TGTGCCAGCAGCTTACGGACATGTTTTAATCAGCCCCATCATTTT CASSLRTCFNQPHHF TRBV7-8 - TRBJ1-5 -
TGTGCCAGCAGTTTTCACGCGAACACCGGGGAGCTGTTTTTT CASSFHANTGELFF TRBV12-3/TRBV12-4 many TRBJ2-2 -
TGTGCCAGCAGCCTCCGCGGGAGGGCCTTGGTAGATACGCAGTATTTT CASSLRGRALVDTQYF TRBV11-2 many TRBJ2-3 TRBD2
TGCAGCGTAGAAAACAGGCCTAACTATGTCTACACCTTC CSVENRPNYVYTF TRBV29-1 - TRBJ1-2 -
TGTGCCAGTAGTGGCTTTGGGGAAATGGGGAATGAGCAGTTCTTC CASSGFGEMGNEQFF TRBV19 - TRBJ2-1 -
TGTGCCAGCAGCGTGGTGGGCGGGAGGTACAATGAGCAGTTCTTC CASSVVGGRYNEQFF TRBV9 - TRBJ2-1 TRBD2
TGTGCCAGCAGCCGGAACCCGGGACTAGGGACAGATACGCAGTATTTT CASSRNPGLGTDTQYF TRBV14 many TRBJ2-3 TRBD2
TGCAGTGCTAGAGACAGGGTCTCCTACAATGAGCAGTTCTTC CSARDRVSYNEQFF TRBV20-1 - TRBJ2-1 -
TGTGCCAGCAGCTTAGTGACGCAGCCCTTGGCTTTCTTT CASSLVTQPLAFF TRBV7-9 many TRBJ1-1 -
TGTGCCAGCAGATCTAGCGCATCCTCCTCCTACGAGCAGTACTTC CASRSSASSSYEQYF TRBV27 many TRBJ2-7 -
TGTGCCAGCAGTCTAGCGGGAGGGCCCTACAATGAGCAGTTCTTC CASSLAGGPYNEQFF TRBV27 many TRBJ2-1 TRBD2
TGCGCCAGCAGCCAAGAGAGTTACACTGAAGCTTTCTTT CASSQESYTEAFF TRBV4-1 few TRBJ1-1 -
TGTGCCAGCAGCGTCGGGGACAGGAAATACGAGCAGTACTTC CASSVGDRKYEQYF TRBV9 few TRBJ2-7 TRBD1
TGTGCCAGCACCGGGAACGACTACGAGCAGTACTTC CASTGNDYEQYF TRBV5-5 - TRBJ2-7 -
TGTGCCAGCAGTATGGACCAAAGCTCCTACGAGCAGTACTTC CASSMDQSSYEQYF TRBV5-4 few TRBJ2-7 -
TGTGCCAGCAGTTCTATCGACCCCTCTGGGTACAATGAGCAGTTCTTC CASSSIDPSGYNEQFF TRBV12-3/TRBV12-4 few TRBJ2-1 -
TGTGCCAGCAGTGGGTCGACAGGGGAAGTTAGCACTGAAGCTTTCTTT CASSGSTGEVSTEAFF TRBV27 many TRBJ1-1 TRBD1
TGTGCCAGCAGTTACAGTGGCAGCCAGAAGGTCTATGAGCAGTTCTTC CASSYSGSQKVYEQFF TRBV6-2/TRBV6-3 - TRBJ2-1 -
TGTGCCAGCAGCGCCCGAGCGGGACTGCAAAGCTACAATGAGCAGTTCTTC CASSARAGLQSYNEQFF TRBV14 - TRBJ2-1 TRBD2
TGCGCCAGCAGCTCCATCGGGGGAGATACGCAGTATTTT CASSSIGGDTQYF TRBV5-1 - TRBJ2-3 -
TGCGCCAGCAGCCAACTCCTTCCTGGGGGGGGAGGTACTGAAGCTTTCTTT CASSQLLPGGGGTEAFF TRBV4-1 - TRBJ1-1 -
TGCGCCAGCAGTCTTCTGGCCAACAGGGGCTCGCACTATGGCTACACCTTC CASSLLANRGSHYGYTF TRBV23-1 - TRBJ1-2 TRBD1
TGTGCCAGCAGCGACAAGTCCGGGACTCACTCAGATACGCAGTATTTT CASSDKSGTHSDTQYF TRBV9 - TRBJ2-3 -
TGTGCCAGCAGTGAAACCGAGCAGTACTTC CASSETEQYF TRBV6-1 once TRBJ2-7 -